This note documents a single TCR beta chain sequence. Its specific antigen is unknown. No base quality information exists; no much larger clone differs at one position. CDR1 and CDR2, per the germline V gene (reference sequence), are MNHEY and SMNVEV. The CDR3 has 13 amino acids, counting the end cysteine and phenylalanine. Of the read, only the CDR3 DNA is kept; its 39 bases are in frame from base 1. V is cut by 5 bases and J by 8 bases, and the space between the germline ends is 15 bases. The CDR3 regions of human TCRbeta chains were analyzed by immunosequencing. As for how the authors treated the data: TCRs in the repertoires were compared against a reference library of SARS-CoV-2-specific TCRs that had been generated with the MIRA antigen-specificity platform. Breadth meant the fraction of unique TCRs that were SARS-CoV-2-associated, whereas depth meant the fraction of total T cells that were SARS-CoV-2-associated. Each spike-specific TCR was assigned to its reactive spike region and to a CD4 or CD8 class using the MIRA data. Log10-transformed breadth and depth values were compared by one-way ANOVA with Sidak's multiple comparisons tests. TCRdb's version of the immuneACCESS table is confined to in-frame rearrangements and falls short of the full clone set. An unresolved V gene accounts for under half of the shortfall where checked; the remainder is of unknown origin. That table furnishes V, J and clone size, whereas the DNA furnished D and trimming. The sample table lists fewer than 120,000 clones, 94% of them with a count of one. In total, the top ten clones hold approximately 2.8% of the sample.

The sample is drawn from a study of T cell responses to AZD1222 COVID-19 vaccine (dated by TCRdb to the early 2020s). Looking at the study overall: A total of under 250 trial participants underwent TCR sequencing, of whom roughly 210 had received two doses of AZD1222 and roughly 26 had received two doses of the MenACWY control vaccine. Trial participants were enrolled into age subgroups of 18-55, 56-69 and 70-plus years, which contained about 150, 27 and 61 TCR-sequenced participants, respectively.

The sample's time point label, decoded: about 28 days (+/-7) after the second vaccine dose. Because spike-specific TCR depth and breadth did not differ between the two schedules, AZD1222 recipients who got a second dose at roughly 4 weeks were pooled with those who got a second dose at roughly 12 weeks. Samples from vaccinated people were obtained from the UK trials COV001 and COV002, which included a single-blind randomized controlled phase 2/3 trial of AZD1222 (ChAdOx1 nCoV-19) in healthy adults. For TCRbeta chain sequencing, PBMC samples from trial participants were taken at day 0 and at day 28 after the second dose. General study outcomes and caveats: The vaccine-associated CD4 TCRs covered the entire spike protein, and the dominant responses fell in regions 160-218 and 743-854. Because no samples from the day 14 peak response were available, repertoires could be characterized only after the peak T cell response. Conclusions about previously exposed vaccinees were limited because only a handful of AZD1222 recipients were SARS-CoV-2 seropositive at baseline. Spike-specific TCR breadth and depth rose significantly after two AZD1222 doses compared with day 0 and with MenACWY recipients. Most participants were white British and females outnumbered males, and the authors suggested that clonal diversity may have been underestimated. Epitopes outside the regions mutated in the B.1.351 and B.1.1.7 variants were reportedly recognized by nearly half of the unique spike-specific TCRs. In the small 56-69-year group, the increase in depth fell short of significance, most likely because of low power.

The V and J segments used are TRBV27 and TRBJ1-2, with the D gene uncertain. This TCR was sampled from an adult who received the AZD1222 COVID-19 vaccine. The sample was peripheral blood, taken 28 days after the second AZD1222 dose. The CDR3 region: CASSPSGQYGYTF. The base sequence is TGTGCCAGCAGTCCCTCTGGGCAGTACGGCTACACCTTC.